The rows below give T cell receptor beta chains drawn from one sample of a study of shared clonotypes between healthy human individuals. The table came from immunoSEQ multiplex PCR; TCRdb's copy has only in-frame clones and leaves some out. The table shows roughly 2.2 million clones, with around 90% occurring only once. The sequenced material came from naive CD4+ T cells from PBMCs. These receptors were obtained from a man aged 18 to 35 in good health. Some clones in this sample may be carry-over from other donors' samples. Both conserved end residues are part of each CDR3. D genes are given only for firm matches. A row's size may be missing; if present it is once, few, many or a size class.

-,TRBJ1-2,-,TRBV29-1,TGCAGCGCCGATACCGTGACTAACTATGGCTACACCTTC,CSADTVTNYGYTF
TRBD2,TRBJ2-7,-,TRBV27,TGTGCCAGCAGTTTATCAACCGGGACTAGCGGGAGAGGCGAGCAGTACTTC,CASSLSTGTSGRGEQYF
-,TRBJ1-1,-,TRBV6-6,TGTGCCAGCAGCCCTTCCCTCACTGAAGCTTTCTTT,CASSPSLTEAFF
-,TRBJ2-7,-,TRBV9,TGTGCCAGCAGCGTAGGGACGGGCACCTACGAGCAGTACTTC,CASSVGTGTYEQYF
-,TRBJ2-3,-,TRBV7-8,TGTGCCAGCAGCTTAGCGCTGAGGCCAGATACGCAGTATTTT,CASSLALRPDTQYF
TRBD1,TRBJ2-3,-,TRBV7-3,TGTGCCAGCAGTACCTCGGGACAGCCTACAGATACGCAGTATTTT,CASSTSGQPTDTQYF
-,TRBJ1-2,-,TRBV28,TGTGCCAGCAGACTCTCCGGGCCAGAGACGGGCGGCTACACCTTC,CASRLSGPETGGYTF
TRBD1,TRBJ2-3,once,TRBV12-5,TGTGCTAGTGGTACCGGGACAGGGAGACCAGATACGCAGTATTTT,CASGTGTGRPDTQYF
TRBD2,TRBJ2-1,-,TRBV7-3,TGTGCCAGCAGCTTGGGGACTAGCGGGAGAAATGAGCAGTTCTTC,CASSLGTSGRNEQFF
TRBD1,TRBJ1-2,-,TRBV2,TGTGCCAGCAGGTATTCGGGACAGGAGTATGGCTACACCTTC,CASRYSGQEYGYTF
TRBD1,TRBJ1-5,-,TRBV28,TGTGCCAGCAGTGGGGGACAGGTGGGCGATCAGCCCCAGCATTTT,CASSGGQVGDQPQHF
TRBD1,TRBJ2-1,-,TRBV4-1,TGCGCCAGCAGCCATCCTCGCGACAGGGGGCCCTACAATGAGCAGTTCTTC,CASSHPRDRGPYNEQFF
TRBD2,TRBJ2-1,-,TRBV11-2,TGTGCCAGCAGGCCGGGACTAGCGGGAGGGGGAGTCTACAATGAGCAGTTCTTC,CASRPGLAGGGVYNEQFF
TRBD2,TRBJ2-3,-,TRBV27,TGTGCCAGCAGTTTACGGGGCAGGACTAGCGGGAGGGCTAGCACAGATACGCAGTATTTT,CASSLRGRTSGRASTDTQYF
-,TRBJ1-5,-,TRBV6-5,TGTGCCACAAAGTACCGGGACATAAATCAGCCCCAGCATTTT,CATKYRDINQPQHF
TRBD1,TRBJ1-1,-,TRBV29-1,TGCAGCGCCTCCGGGACAGGAAACACTGAAGCTTTCTTT,CSASGTGNTEAFF
TRBD2,TRBJ2-2,-,TRBV7-3,TGTGCCAGCAGCTCATTAGCGGGAGGGGACACCGGGGAGCTGTTTTTT,CASSSLAGGDTGELFF
TRBD1,TRBJ2-5,-,TRBV7-3,TGTGCCAGCAGCTTATGGGGGACAGGGGGTTCAGAGACCCAGTACTTC,CASSLWGTGGSETQYF
-,TRBJ2-2,-,TRBV2,TGTGCCAGCAGTGATCGTACTAGCCGCCGGGAGCTGTTTTTT,CASSDRTSRRELFF
-,TRBJ2-1,once,TRBV5-1,TGCGCCAGCAGCTTGGGACTAACTGAGCAGTTCTTC,CASSLGLTEQFF
TRBD1,TRBJ1-3,-,TRBV7-6,TGTGCCAGCAGCAAGGGACAGGGAGGTTTTGAAAACACCATATATTTT,CASSKGQGGFENTIYF
-,TRBJ2-5,-,TRBV21-1,TGTGCCAGCAGCAAACGGTGGATCGACAGGGGCAAGACCCAGTACTTC,CASSKRWIDRGKTQYF
-,TRBJ1-1,few,TRBV29-1,TGCAGCGTTGAATCGGGTTACACTGAAGCTTTCTTT,CSVESGYTEAFF
-,TRBJ1-5,-,TRBV5-1,TGCGCCAGCAGCCAACAGAGAGTCTATAGCAATCAGCCCCAGCATTTT,CASSQQRVYSNQPQHF
-,TRBJ1-1,few,TRBV30,TGTGCCTGGAGTGTGAACAGGGCCCTTGAAGCTTTCTTT,CAWSVNRALEAFF
-,TRBJ2-7,-,TRBV11-2,TGTGCCGCCGGCTCCTACGAGCAGTACTTC,CAAGSYEQYF
-,TRBJ1-4,-,TRBV5-4,TGTGCCAGCAGCTTGTGGCGGGGGGGGTCTAATGAAAAACTGTTTTTT,CASSLWRGGSNEKLFF
TRBD2,TRBJ2-2,once,TRBV7-2,TGTGCCAGCAGCTTGTTCAGAACTAGGCTAGCGGGAGTAGACGGGGAGCTGTTTTTT,CASSLFRTRLAGVDGELFF
-,TRBJ2-1,-,TRBV7-2,TGTGCCAGCAGCTTAGGGGGGCCCGAAATAAAGTTCTTC,CASSLGGPEIKFF
-,TRBJ1-1,-,TRBV5-1,TGCGCCAGCAGCTTGAGTACAGGGACGAACACTGAAGCTTTCTTT,CASSLSTGTNTEAFF
TRBD2,TRBJ2-1,-,TRBV19,TGTGCCAGTAGTTGGGCCAGCGGGATCTCATATGAGCAGTTCTTC,CASSWASGISYEQFF
-,TRBJ2-7,-,TRBV28,TGTGCCAGCCAAGGGGACTCCTACGAGCAGTACTTC,CASQGDSYEQYF
TRBD2,TRBJ2-1,-,TRBV4-2,TGTGCCAGCAGCCAGCACACTAGCGGGTCGGGGAATGAGCAGTTCTTC,CASSQHTSGSGNEQFF
-,TRBJ2-1,once,TRBV7-3,TGTGCCAGCAGCCAAGGCCCTTCCTACAATGAGCAGTTCTTC,CASSQGPSYNEQFF
-,TRBJ2-1,-,TRBV5-4,TGTGCCAGCAGCTTGTTAGGACTAAACAATGAGCAGTTCTTC,CASSLLGLNNEQFF
-,TRBJ2-1,-,TRBV29-1,TGCAGCGTTGAAGTGACTCAGAAACGGGATGAGCAGTTCTTC,CSVEVTQKRDEQFF
TRBD1,TRBJ2-7,-,TRBV5-6,TGTGCCAGCAGCTTGGCCGGCGGGACAGGGGTCTCCTACGAGCAGTACTTC,CASSLAGGTGVSYEQYF
-,TRBJ2-7,-,TRBV19,TGTGCCAGTAGTATCCGGGGGTACTACGAGCAGTACTTC,CASSIRGYYEQYF
TRBD1,TRBJ2-5,-,TRBV5-1,TGCGCCAGCAGCGCCGGGACAGGGCTCCAAGAGACCCAGTACTTC,CASSAGTGLQETQYF
-,TRBJ2-7,-,TRBV5-4,TGTGCCAGCAGCTTGGGTCAGGAATCGTACGAGCAGTACTTC,CASSLGQESYEQYF
-,TRBJ2-2,-,TRBV11-3,TGTGCCTCCAAGGGGGGCGGAAACGGGGAGCTGTTTTTT,CASKGGGNGELFF
TRBD1,TRBJ2-7,-,TRBV7-9,TGTGCCAGCAGCTCTGGGACAGGACCCCTGTCCTACGAGCAGTACTTC,CASSSGTGPLSYEQYF
TRBD2,TRBJ2-3,-,TRBV11-3,TGTGCCAGCAGCTTAGGTCTAGCGGGAGCGGAAGATACGCAGTATTTT,CASSLGLAGAEDTQYF
-,TRBJ2-1,-,TRBV28,TGTGCCAGCAGAATAATGTGGGGGTACAATGAGCAGTTCTTC,CASRIMWGYNEQFF
TRBD2,TRBJ2-3,-,TRBV2,TGTGCCAGCAGGAAAAGCGGGATCCGTACAGATACGCAGTATTTT,CASRKSGIRTDTQYF
TRBD2,TRBJ2-5,-,TRBV30,TGTGCCTGGAGAGTAGCGGGAATCCAAGAGACCCAGTACTTC,CAWRVAGIQETQYF
TRBD2,TRBJ2-7,-,TRBV9,TGTGCCAGCAGCGTAGCCGGTGGGCTAGCGGGAGCTCCGGGATACGAGCAGTACTTC,CASSVAGGLAGAPGYEQYF
-,TRBJ1-5,-,TRBV28,TGTGCCAGCAGTTATCGGCGAGATCAGCCCCAGCATTTT,CASSYRRDQPQHF
TRBD2,TRBJ2-1,-,TRBV27,TGTGCCAGCAGTTTATACGGGAGGTCCTCCTACAATGAGCAGTTCTTC,CASSLYGRSSYNEQFF
-,TRBJ1-4,-,TRBV11-2,TGTGCCAGCAGCTTATTTGCGGTGGCGGGGAGTGAAAAACTGTTTTTT,CASSLFAVAGSEKLFF
-,TRBJ2-1,once,TRBV9,TGTGCCAGCAGCTCCCTCGTTGTACGCGAACCCGTGCAGTTCTTC,CASSSLVVREPVQFF
TRBD2,TRBJ2-1,-,TRBV27,TGTGCCAGCAGTTCACGACTAGCGGGGAGCTACAATGAGCAGTTCTTC,CASSSRLAGSYNEQFF